The clone carrying this T cell receptor (beta chain) was recorded once. The table came from immunoSEQ multiplex PCR; TCRdb's copy has only in-frame clones and leaves some out. Here the sample spans 150,000 to 200,000 clones, 80% to 95% being singletons. Germline CDR1 is MNHNY and CDR2 is SVGAGI (reference sequence). The CDR3 covers 14 residues. Trimming shortened V by 2 bases and J by 10 bases, and 12 bases separated the two germline ends. This specimen belongs to a study of control samples from healthy donors and cancer patients. The sample consisted of blood. The clonotype originates from a woman aged 40 to 50 in good health. The rearrangement uses TRBV6-6 and TRBJ1-6; the D is unclear. The CDR3 is CASSYEALRSPLHF. CDR3 coding DNA: TGTGCCAGCAGTTACGAGGCCCTCAGGTCACCCCTCCACTTT.